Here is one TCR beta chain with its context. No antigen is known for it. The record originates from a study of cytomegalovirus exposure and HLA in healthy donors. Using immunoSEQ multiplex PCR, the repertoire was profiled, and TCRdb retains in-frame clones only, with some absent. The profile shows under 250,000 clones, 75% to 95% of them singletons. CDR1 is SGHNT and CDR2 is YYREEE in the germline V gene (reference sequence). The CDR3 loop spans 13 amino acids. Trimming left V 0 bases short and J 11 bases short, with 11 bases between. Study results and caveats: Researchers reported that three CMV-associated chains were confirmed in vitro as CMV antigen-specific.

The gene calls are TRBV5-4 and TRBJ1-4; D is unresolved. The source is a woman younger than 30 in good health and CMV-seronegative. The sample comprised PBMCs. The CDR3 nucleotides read TGTGCCAGCAGCTTGGAGGTGACATCCAAACTGTTTTTT. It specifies CASSLEVTSKLFF.